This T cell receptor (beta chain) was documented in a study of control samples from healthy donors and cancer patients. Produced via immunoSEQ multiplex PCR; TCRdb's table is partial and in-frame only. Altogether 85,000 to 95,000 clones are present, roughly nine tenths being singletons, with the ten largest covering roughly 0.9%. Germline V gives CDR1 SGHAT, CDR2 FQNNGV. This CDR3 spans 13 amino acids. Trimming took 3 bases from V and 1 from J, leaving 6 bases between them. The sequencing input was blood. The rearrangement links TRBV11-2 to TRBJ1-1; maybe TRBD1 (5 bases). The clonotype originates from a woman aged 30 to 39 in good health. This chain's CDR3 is CASSFGQNTEAFF. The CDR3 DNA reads TGTGCCAGCAGCTTCGGACAGAACACTGAAGCTTTCTTT.